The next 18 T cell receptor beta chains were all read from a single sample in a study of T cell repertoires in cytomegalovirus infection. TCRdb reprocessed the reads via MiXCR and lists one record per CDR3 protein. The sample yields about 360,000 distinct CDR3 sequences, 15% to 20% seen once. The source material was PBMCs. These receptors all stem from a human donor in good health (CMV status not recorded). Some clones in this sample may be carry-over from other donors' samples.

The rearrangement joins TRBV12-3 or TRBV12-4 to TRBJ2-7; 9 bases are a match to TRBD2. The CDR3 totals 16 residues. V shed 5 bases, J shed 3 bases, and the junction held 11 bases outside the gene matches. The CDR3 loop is CASSPGGLASLYEQYF. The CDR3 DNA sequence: TGTGCCAGCAGTCCGGGCGGACTAGCGAGCCTCTACGAGCAGTACTTC.

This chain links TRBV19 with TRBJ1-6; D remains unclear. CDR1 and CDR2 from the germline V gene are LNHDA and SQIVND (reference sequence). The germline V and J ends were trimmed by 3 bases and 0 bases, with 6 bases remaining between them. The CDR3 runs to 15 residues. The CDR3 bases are TGTGCCAGTAGTATGAAGAGCTCCTATAATTCACCCCTCCACTTT. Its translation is CASSMKSSYNSPLHF.

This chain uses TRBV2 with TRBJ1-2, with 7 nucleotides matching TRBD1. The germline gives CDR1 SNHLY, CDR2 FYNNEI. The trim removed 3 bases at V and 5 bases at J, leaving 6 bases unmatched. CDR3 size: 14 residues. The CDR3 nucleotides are TGTGCCAGCAGTGATTCCGGGACAGCTTATGGCTACACCTTC. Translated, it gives CASSDSGTAYGYTF.

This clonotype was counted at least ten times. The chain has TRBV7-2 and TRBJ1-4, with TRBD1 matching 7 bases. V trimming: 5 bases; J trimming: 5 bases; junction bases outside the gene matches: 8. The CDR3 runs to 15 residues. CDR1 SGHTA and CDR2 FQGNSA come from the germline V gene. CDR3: CASSPQTGTNEKLFF. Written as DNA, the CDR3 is TGTGCCAGCAGCCCACAGACAGGGACCAATGAAAAACTGTTTTTT.

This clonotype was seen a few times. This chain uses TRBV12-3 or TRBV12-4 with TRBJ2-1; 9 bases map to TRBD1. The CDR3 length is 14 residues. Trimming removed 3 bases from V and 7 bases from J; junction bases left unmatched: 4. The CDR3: CASSLDRGPNEQFF. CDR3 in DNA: TGTGCCAGCAGTTTGGACAGGGGCCCGAATGAGCAGTTCTTC.

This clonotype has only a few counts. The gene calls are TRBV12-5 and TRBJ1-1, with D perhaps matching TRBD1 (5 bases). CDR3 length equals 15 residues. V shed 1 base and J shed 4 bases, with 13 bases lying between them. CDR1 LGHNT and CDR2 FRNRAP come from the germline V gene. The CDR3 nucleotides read TGTGCTAGTGGTTTGGCTCCGCGGAGGGGCACTGAAGCTTTCTTT. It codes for CASGLAPRRGTEAFF.

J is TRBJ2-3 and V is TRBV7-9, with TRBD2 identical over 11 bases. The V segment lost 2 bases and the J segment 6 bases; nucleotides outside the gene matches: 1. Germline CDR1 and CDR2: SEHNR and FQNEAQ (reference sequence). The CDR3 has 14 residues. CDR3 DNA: TGTGCCAGCAGCTTAAGGACTAGCGGGGATACGCAGTATTTT. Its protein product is CASSLRTSGDTQYF.

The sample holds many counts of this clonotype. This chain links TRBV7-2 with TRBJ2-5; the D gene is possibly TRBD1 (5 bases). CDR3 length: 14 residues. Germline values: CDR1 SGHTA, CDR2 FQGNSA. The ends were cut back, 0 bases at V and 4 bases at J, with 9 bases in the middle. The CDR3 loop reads CASSLAGGAETQYF. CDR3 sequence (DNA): TGTGCCAGCAGCTTAGCGGGTGGGGCAGAGACCCAGTACTTC.

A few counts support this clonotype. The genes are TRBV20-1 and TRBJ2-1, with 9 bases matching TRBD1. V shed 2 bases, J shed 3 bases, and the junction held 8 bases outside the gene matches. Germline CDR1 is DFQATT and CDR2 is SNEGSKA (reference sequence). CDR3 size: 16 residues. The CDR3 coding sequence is TGCAGTGCTAGAACAGGGGGCGGAAACCTCTACAATGAGCAGTTCTTC. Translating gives CSARTGGGNLYNEQFF.

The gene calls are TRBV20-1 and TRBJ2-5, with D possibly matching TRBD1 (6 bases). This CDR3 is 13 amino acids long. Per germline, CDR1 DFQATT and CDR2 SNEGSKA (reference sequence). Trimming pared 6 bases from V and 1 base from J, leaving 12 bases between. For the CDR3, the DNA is TGCAGTGCCTTTCCGACAGGCCAAGAGACCCAGTACTTC. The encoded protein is CSAFPTGQETQYF.

As DNA, the CDR3 is TGTGCCAGCAGCGCCCTTAAGTCGGCGCGCTCCTACAATGAGCAGTTCTTC. It encodes CASSALKSARSYNEQFF. The V gene is TRBV7-8, the J gene TRBJ2-1; D is undetermined. The germline V gene encodes CDR1 SGHVS and CDR2 FQNEAQ. V lost 5 bases, J lost 0 bases, and 17 bases lay in between. CDR3 length: 17 amino acids.

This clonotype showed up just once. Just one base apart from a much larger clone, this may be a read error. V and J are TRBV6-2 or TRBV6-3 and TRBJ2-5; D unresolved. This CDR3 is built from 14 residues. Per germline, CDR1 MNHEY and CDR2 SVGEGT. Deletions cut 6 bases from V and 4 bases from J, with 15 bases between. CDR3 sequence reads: CASSHVRSRETQYF. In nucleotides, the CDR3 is TGTGCCAGCAGCCACGTGAGGTCGAGAGAGACCCAGTACTTC.

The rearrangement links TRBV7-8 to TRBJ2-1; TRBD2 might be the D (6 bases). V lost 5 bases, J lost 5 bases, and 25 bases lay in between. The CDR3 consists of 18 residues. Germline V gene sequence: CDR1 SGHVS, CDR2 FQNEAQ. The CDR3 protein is CASSPHRGSPLADNEQFF. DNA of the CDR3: TGTGCCAGCAGCCCTCATCGGGGGAGCCCTTTGGCGGACAATGAGCAGTTCTTC.

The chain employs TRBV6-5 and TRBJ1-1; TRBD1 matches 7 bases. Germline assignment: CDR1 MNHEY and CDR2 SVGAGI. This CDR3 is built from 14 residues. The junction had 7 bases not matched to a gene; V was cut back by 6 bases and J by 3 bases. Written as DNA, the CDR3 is TGTGCCAGCAGCCGGGGACAGCCTCACACTGAAGCTTTCTTT. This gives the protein CASSRGQPHTEAFF.

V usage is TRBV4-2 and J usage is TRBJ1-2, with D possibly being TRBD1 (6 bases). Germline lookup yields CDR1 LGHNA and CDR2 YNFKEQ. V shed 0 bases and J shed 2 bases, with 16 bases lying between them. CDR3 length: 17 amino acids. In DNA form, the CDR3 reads TGTGCCAGCAGCCAAGATAAGGGGGGACAAGTGAACTATGGCTACACCTTC. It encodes CASSQDKGGQVNYGYTF.

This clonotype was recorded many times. The CDR3 DNA reads as TGTGCCAGCAGCCCCGGGCGGGCCACTGAAGCTTTCTTT. Translating gives CASSPGRATEAFF. The chain joins TRBV7-2 to TRBJ1-1; D is ambiguous. V lost 5 bases to trimming and J lost 4 bases, with 11 bases between them. The CDR3 totals 13 residues. Germline CDR1 reads SGHTA; CDR2 reads FQGNSA. Using reference TRBV7-2 and TRBJ1-1 for the parts outside the CDR3, the full variable domain is GAGVSQSPSNKVTEKGKDVELRCDPISGHTALYWYRQSLGQGLEFLIYFQGNSAPDKSGLPSDRFSAERTGGSVSTLTIQRTQQEDSAVYLCASSPGRATEAFFGQGTRLTVV.

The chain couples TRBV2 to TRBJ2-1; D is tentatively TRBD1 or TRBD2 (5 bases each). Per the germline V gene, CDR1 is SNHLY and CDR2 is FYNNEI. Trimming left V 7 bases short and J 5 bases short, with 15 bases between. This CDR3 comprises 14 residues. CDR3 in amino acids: CASNTGTADNEQFF. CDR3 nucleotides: TGTGCCAGCAATACCGGGACGGCGGACAATGAGCAGTTCTTC.

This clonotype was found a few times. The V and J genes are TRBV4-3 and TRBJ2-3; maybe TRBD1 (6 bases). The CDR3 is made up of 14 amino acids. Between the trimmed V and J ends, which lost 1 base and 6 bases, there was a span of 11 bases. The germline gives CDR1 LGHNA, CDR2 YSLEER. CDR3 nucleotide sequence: TGCGCCAGCAGCCAAGTCACAGGGTCGGATACGCAGTATTTT. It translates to CASSQVTGSDTQYF.